The 4 T cell receptor beta chains given below trace back to one sample, sequenced in a study of beta chain features in type 1 diabetes. Expressed TCRB transcripts were sequenced after all isolated RNA was converted to cDNA. Some clones are missing from TCRdb's copy, which holds only in-frame ones; the method was immunoSEQ multiplex PCR. The table includes under 950,000 clones, around a sixth detected once. The sample taken for sequencing was naive CD4+ T cells from blood. The receptors were gathered from a woman aged 18-35 years in good health.

This CDR3 reads CASSEGYREKLFF. The CDR3 bases are TGTGCCAGCAGTGAAGGGTATCGGGAAAAACTGTTTTTT. The chain is built from TRBV28 and TRBJ1-4; no clear D. This CDR3 has 13 amino acids. In germline, CDR1 is MDHEN, CDR2 SYDVKM. V was pared by 5 bases and J by 8 bases, with 12 bases between.

The CDR3 DNA follows: TGTGCCAGTAGTATAGCCGGCAGCATAGGGTCCGGGGAGCTGTTTTTT. This gives the protein CASSIAGSIGSGELFF. The genes are TRBV19 and TRBJ2-2; D remains unclear. The CDR3 has 16 amino acids. V shed 1 base and J shed 6 bases, with 15 bases lying between them. CDR1 is LNHDA, CDR2 SQIVND, per germline (reference sequence).

Concerning this clone itself: One end of the junction does not line up with germline, which may come from a read error. The chain uses TRBV7-9 and TRBJ2-1; D might be TRBD2 (5 bases). The CDR3 has 16 amino acids. The germline V gene encodes CDR1 SEHNR and CDR2 FQNEAQ (reference sequence). This chain's CDR3 is CASSPLARTSYNEQFF. The CDR3 DNA is TGCGCCAGCAGCCCGCTCGCGCGGACTTCCTACAATGAGCAGTTCTTC.

Written as DNA, the CDR3 is TGTGCCAGCAGTTACTCTACAGGGGCAGCCCCATATGGCTACACCTTC. Translated, it gives CASSYSTGAAPYGYTF. This chain joins TRBV6-5 and TRBJ1-2; TRBD1 matches at 7 bases. The CDR3 length is 16 residues. V trimming: 0 bases; J trimming: 5 bases; junction bases outside the gene matches: 9. Germline lookup yields CDR1 MNHEY and CDR2 SVGAGI.